This TCR beta chain was retrieved from a study of cytomegalovirus exposure and HLA in healthy donors. Deletions cut 4 bases from V and 8 bases from J, with 12 bases between. The CDR3 totals 14 residues. Germline CDR1 and CDR2: SGHDN and FVKESK. The PCR employed 60 Vbeta primers together with 13 Jbeta primers. The method was immunoSEQ multiplex PCR; TCRdb's version includes in-frame clones alone and lacks a portion of them. The sample lists 100,000 to 140,000 clones; approximately 73% were seen once. This clonotype was obtained from a man aged 25 to 45 in good health and CMV-seronegative. The source material was PBMCs. The V and J genes are TRBV14 and TRBJ1-6, with a possible D match to TRBD1 (5 bases). This CDR3 is CASSPLEGYSPLHF. CDR3 nucleotide sequence: TGTGCCAGCAGCCCCCTGGAGGGGTATTCACCCCTCCACTTT.